Given below is one TCR beta chain in context. The antigen remains undetermined. The PCR was carried out with 60 Vbeta primers and 13 Jbeta primers. Using immunoSEQ multiplex PCR, the repertoire was profiled, and TCRdb retains in-frame clones only, with some absent. The table lists roughly 100,000 clones, more than 60% of them singletons. The sample is drawn from a study of cytomegalovirus exposure and HLA in healthy donors. Study-wide findings and caveats: The study labeled fewer than 200 TCR beta chains cytomegalovirus-associated. A later analysis associated under 20,000 TCR beta sequences with HLA alleles at a 0.05 false discovery rate. Earlier analysis yielded a pattern in which most TCR beta V segments were productive about 90% or about 30% of the time. On later analysis, the bulk of CMV-associated TCR beta chains appeared to be HLA-restricted.

The V and J ends lost 4 bases and 4 bases, in that order; junction bases with no gene match: 4. The CDR3 covers 16 residues. Germline CDR1 is SGHKS and CDR2 is YYEKEE (reference sequence). The V and J genes are TRBV5-5 and TRBJ2-1; TRBD2 matches 14 bases. The TCR was taken from a man aged 55 to 70 in good health and CMV-seronegative. The sequenced sample consisted of PBMCs. The CDR3 is CASSAGLAGDYNEQFF. The CDR3 DNA sequence: TGTGCCAGCAGCGCGGGACTAGCGGGGGATTACAATGAGCAGTTCTTC. Full variable domain (rest looked up from reference TRBV5-5 and TRBJ2-1): DAGVTQSPTHLIKTRGQQVTLRCSPISGHKSVSWYQQVLGQGPQFIFQYYEKEERGRGNFPDRFSARQFPNYSSELNVNALLLGDSALYLCASSAGLAGDYNEQFFGPGTRLTVL.